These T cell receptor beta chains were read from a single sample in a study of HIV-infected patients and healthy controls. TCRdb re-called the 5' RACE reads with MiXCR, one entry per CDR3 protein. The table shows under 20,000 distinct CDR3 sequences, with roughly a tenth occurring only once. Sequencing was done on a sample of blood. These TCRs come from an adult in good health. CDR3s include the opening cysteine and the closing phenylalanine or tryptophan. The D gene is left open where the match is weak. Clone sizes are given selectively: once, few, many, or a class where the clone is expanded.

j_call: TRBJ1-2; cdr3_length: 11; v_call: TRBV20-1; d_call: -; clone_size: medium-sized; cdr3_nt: TGCAGTGCTAGGAAGGACGCTGGCTACACCTTC; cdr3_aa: CSARKDAGYTF
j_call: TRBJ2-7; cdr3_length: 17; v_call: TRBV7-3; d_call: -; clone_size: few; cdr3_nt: TGTGCCAGCAGCTTAACCCCTAAGTGGGAGCCCTCCTACGAGCAGTACTTC; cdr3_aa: CASSLTPKWEPSYEQYF
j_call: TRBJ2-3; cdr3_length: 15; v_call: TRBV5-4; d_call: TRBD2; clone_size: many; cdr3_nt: TGTGCCAGCAGCCAACCAGGACTAGCCACAGATACGCAGTATTTT; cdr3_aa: CASSQPGLATDTQYF
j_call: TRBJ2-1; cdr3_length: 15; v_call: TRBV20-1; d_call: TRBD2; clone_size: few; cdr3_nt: TGCAGTGCTAGGGGACTAGCGGGGCTTCTCAATGAGCAGTTCTTC; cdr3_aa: CSARGLAGLLNEQFF
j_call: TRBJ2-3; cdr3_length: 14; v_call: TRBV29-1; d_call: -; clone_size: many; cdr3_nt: TGCAGCGCCGATAGCGGTCCCAGCACAGATACGCAGTATTTT; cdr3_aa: CSADSGPSTDTQYF
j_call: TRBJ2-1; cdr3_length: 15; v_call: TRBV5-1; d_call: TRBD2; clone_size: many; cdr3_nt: TGCGCCAGCAGCTCCAGCGGGAGGAGGGACAATGAGCAGTTCTTC; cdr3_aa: CASSSSGRRDNEQFF
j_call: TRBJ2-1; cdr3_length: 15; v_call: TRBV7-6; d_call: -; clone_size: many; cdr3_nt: TGTGCCAGCAGCTCAGCAGGGAACTCCTACAATGAGCAGTTCTTC; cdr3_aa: CASSSAGNSYNEQFF
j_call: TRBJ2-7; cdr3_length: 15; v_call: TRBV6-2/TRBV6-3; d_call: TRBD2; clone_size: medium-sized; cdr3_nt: TGTGCCAGCAGTTACCGGACTAGCGGGGTATACGAGCAGTACTTC; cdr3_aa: CASSYRTSGVYEQYF
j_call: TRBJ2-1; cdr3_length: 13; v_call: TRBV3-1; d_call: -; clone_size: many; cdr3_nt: TGTGCCAGCAGCTTTTCAGCAGATAATGAGCAGTTCTTC; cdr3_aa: CASSFSADNEQFF
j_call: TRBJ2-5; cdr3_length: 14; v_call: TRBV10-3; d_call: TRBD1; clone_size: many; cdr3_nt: TGTGCCACCATAGAGGACAGGGCGCAAGAGACCCAGTACTTC; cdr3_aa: CATIEDRAQETQYF
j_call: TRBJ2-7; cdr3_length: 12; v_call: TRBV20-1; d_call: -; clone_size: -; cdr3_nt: TGCAGTGCTAGTCGGGAGTCGGGGGAGCAGTACTTC; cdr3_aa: CSASRESGEQYF
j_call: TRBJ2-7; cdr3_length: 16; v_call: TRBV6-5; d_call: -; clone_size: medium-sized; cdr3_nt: TGTGCCAGCAGTTACAAGGAGGGAAACCCCCCCTACGAGCAGTACTTC; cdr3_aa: CASSYKEGNPPYEQYF
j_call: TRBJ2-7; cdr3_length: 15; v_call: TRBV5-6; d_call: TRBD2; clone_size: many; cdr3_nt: TGTGCCAGCAGTAAAGCGGGAGAGGGGGCCTACGAGCAGTACTTC; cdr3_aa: CASSKAGEGAYEQYF